What follows describes a single T cell receptor (beta chain). Its specificity is not known. V gave up 3 bases and J gave up 0 bases, with 8 bases separating them. The CDR3 extends over 14 amino acids. Germline loops: CDR1 SNHLY, CDR2 FYNNEI. These data are taken from a study of CD8 T cells in ankylosing spondylitis. It was by quantitative 5'-RACE with molecular barcodes that TCR beta libraries were made. TCRdb analysed the 5' RACE reads with MiXCR anew, one entry per CDR3 protein. The sample consists of over 400,000 distinct CDR3 sequences, about 24% of them appearing once. Notes on the study in general: Both synovial fluid and blood in reactive arthritis had previously been reported to carry some motif variants. About eight highly homologous variants made up a TCR beta motif that seemed to typify ankylosing spondylitis blood.

Source material: blood, either unsorted or a sorted T cell fraction (not recorded which). This sequence originates from a male donor with ankylosing spondylitis. The chain links TRBV2 to TRBJ1-1; TRBD1 is a possible D gene (5 bases). The CDR3 region has the DNA TGTGCCAGCAGTGATGACAGACTGAACACTGAAGCTTTCTTT. Amino acids: CASSDDRLNTEAFF.